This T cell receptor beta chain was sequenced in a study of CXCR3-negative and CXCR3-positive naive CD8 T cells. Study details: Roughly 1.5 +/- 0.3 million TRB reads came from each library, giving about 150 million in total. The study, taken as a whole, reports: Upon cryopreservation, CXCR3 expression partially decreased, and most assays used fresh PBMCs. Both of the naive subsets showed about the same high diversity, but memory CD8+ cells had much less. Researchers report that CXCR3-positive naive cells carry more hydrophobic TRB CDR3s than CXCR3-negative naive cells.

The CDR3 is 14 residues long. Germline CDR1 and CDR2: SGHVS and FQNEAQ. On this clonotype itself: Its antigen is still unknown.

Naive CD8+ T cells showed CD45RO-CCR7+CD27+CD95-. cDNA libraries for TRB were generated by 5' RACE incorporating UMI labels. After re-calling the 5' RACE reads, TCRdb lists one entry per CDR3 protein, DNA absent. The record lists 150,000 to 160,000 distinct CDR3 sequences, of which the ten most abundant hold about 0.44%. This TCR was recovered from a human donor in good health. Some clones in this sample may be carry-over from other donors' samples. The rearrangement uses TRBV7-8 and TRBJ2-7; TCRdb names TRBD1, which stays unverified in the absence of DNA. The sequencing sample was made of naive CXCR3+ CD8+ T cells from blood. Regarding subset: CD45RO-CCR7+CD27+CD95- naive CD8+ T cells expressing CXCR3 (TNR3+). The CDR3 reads CASSLRPGYHEQYF.